This is a list of T cell receptor beta chains from one sample in a study of blood T cell repertoires in COVID-19. Clones were sequenced by immunoSEQ multiplex PCR, and TCRdb holds only the in-frame ones, with some missing. This sample carries 90,000 or so clones, more than 75% of them seen once, and the ten largest clones take approximately 25%. Sequences were obtained from peripheral blood. Receptor source: a human donor in a cohort sampled during active COVID-19. Both conserved end residues are part of each CDR3. Each record gives: J gene, D gene, CDR3 length, clone size, V gene, CDR3 DNA, CDR3 protein. A D gene is named only where the DNA matches it firmly. Clone size appears in some rows only: once, few, many, or a class for an expanded clone.

TRBJ1-1,TRBD1,19,once,TRBV19,TGTGCCAGTAGTACCTACCGGGACAGGGGTATGCGTGGGAACACTGAAGCTTTCTTT,CASSTYRDRGMRGNTEAFF
TRBJ2-3,TRBD2,14,few,TRBV5-1,TGCGCCAGCAGCCCTCTAGCGGTTGCAGATACGCAGTATTTT,CASSPLAVADTQYF
TRBJ1-1,NA,16,NA,TRBV4-2,TGTGCCAGCAGCCGAAAACCCCGGGGTGGGGACACTGAAGCTTTCTTT,CASSRKPRGGDTEAFF
TRBJ2-1,TRBD2,15,NA,TRBV19,TGTGCCAGTAGTATAAAAGCGGGAGTATTCAATGAGCAGTTCTTC,CASSIKAGVFNEQFF
TRBJ2-7,NA,14,NA,TRBV19,TGTGCCAGTAGGCCGCCGGGGTCCACACTCGAGCAGTACTTC,CASRPPGSTLEQYF
TRBJ1-1,NA,12,NA,TRBV11-2,TGTGCCTCCGGGGGACCCAACACTGAAGCTTTCTTT,CASGGPNTEAFF
TRBJ2-6,NA,15,once,TRBV19,TGTGCCAGTAGTATGGCCAGGGCCGGGGCCAACGTCCTGACTTTC,CASSMARAGANVLTF
TRBJ1-2,TRBD1,16,NA,TRBV4-2,TGTGCCAGCAGCCAAGAGGTTAGGGACAGGGCCTATGGCTACACCTTC,CASSQEVRDRAYGYTF
TRBJ2-1,TRBD2,15,NA,TRBV12-5,TGTGCTAGTGGTTTCTCCCGGGGGGTCTACAATGAGCAGTTCTTC,CASGFSRGVYNEQFF
TRBJ1-3,TRBD1,14,few,TRBV6-5,TGTGCCAGCAGTTGGGACAGGGCTGGAAACACCATATATTTT,CASSWDRAGNTIYF